The entry that follows covers one T cell receptor beta chain sequence. CDR3 length equals 13 residues. The V and J ends lost 2 bases and 6 bases, in that order; junction bases with no gene match: 4. Germline values: CDR1 SQVTM, CDR2 ANQGSEA. TCRdb keeps only in-frame clones here, not all; method: immunoSEQ multiplex PCR. The data hold about 99,000 clones, with 92% observed a single time. These data originate in a study of T cell changes during pregnancy in multiple sclerosis. This receptor was taken from a female donor with multiple sclerosis, enrolled in a pregnancy study. The material was peripheral blood, obtained after pregnancy. The V and J genes are TRBV29-1 and TRBJ2-7; 10 nucleotides match TRBD1. The CDR3 is CSVERQGAGEQYF. CDR3 DNA sequence: TGCAGCGTTGAAAGACAGGGGGCGGGCGAGCAGTACTTC.